This entry features one TCR beta chain sequence. Both 60 Vbeta primers and 13 Jbeta primers went into the PCR. Data came from immunoSEQ multiplex PCR; TCRdb stores just in-frame clones and leaves some out. The sample holds about 150,000 clones; around 80% are singletons and the top ten take approximately 6.8%. The V gene end was trimmed by 5 bases and the J gene end by 4 bases; junction bases not matched to a gene: 4. From germline, CDR1 is MDHEN and CDR2 SYDVKM. The CDR3 extends over 14 amino acids. These data originate in a study of cytomegalovirus exposure and HLA in healthy donors. Study-level information: Within the Caucasian-associated ancestry cluster were roughly 82% of the approximately 400 genotyped donors.

The chain couples TRBV28 to TRBJ2-5, with TRBD1 matching 10 bases. This receptor was taken from a male donor in good health and CMV-seropositive. The material sequenced was PBMCs. CDR3 sequence: CASSRTGGGETQYF. CDR3 sequence (DNA): TGTGCCAGCAGTAGGACAGGGGGTGGAGAGACCCAGTACTTC.